Sequencing of this TCR beta chain was carried out in a study of cytomegalovirus exposure and HLA in healthy donors. The study's findings and limits: Clonal expansion, a later analysis showed, was greater in HLA-associated TCR beta chains than in equally common others. In presence/absence analyses, roughly uniform sequencing depth across donors was assumed.

Everyone who donated was a healthy bone marrow donor. Primers for the PCR totalled 60 Vbeta and 13 Jbeta. Assay used: immunoSEQ multiplex PCR; TCRdb lists only in-frame clones, some missing. The sample lists 130,000 or so clones; just under 80% were seen once. Worth noting for this clone: Its antigen is unidentified.

V lost 6 bases, J lost 2 bases, and 9 bases stayed unmatched. In germline, CDR1 is SGHTA, CDR2 FQGNSA. This CDR3 is 15 amino acids long. Sequencing was carried out using PBMCs. The source of this sequence is a man younger than 40 in good health and CMV-seronegative. The chain links TRBV7-2 to TRBJ2-5; 7 bases align to TRBD2. CDR3 nucleotides: TGTGCCAGCAGATTAACTAGCGCACAACAAGAGACCCAGTACTTC. It yields the protein CASRLTSAQQETQYF.